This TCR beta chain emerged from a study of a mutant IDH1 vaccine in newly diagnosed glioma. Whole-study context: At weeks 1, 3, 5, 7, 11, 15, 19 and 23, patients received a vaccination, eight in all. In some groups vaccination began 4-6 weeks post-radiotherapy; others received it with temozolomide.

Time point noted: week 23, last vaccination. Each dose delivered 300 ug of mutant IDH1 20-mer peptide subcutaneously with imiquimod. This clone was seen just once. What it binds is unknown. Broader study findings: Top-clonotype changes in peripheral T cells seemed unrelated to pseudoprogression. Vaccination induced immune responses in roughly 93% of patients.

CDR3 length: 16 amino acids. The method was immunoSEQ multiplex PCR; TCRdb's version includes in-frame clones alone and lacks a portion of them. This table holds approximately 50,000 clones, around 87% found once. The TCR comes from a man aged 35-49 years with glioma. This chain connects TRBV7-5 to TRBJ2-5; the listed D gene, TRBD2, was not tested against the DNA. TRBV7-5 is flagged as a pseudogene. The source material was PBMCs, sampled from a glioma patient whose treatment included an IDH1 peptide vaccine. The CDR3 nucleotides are TGTGTCAGAAGCTTTAAGGAGGCTCGATCCCCAGAGACCCAGTACTTC. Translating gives CVRSFKEARSPETQYF.